This TCR beta chain was captured in a study of cytomegalovirus exposure and HLA in healthy donors. Profiled with immunoSEQ multiplex PCR; TCRdb holds only in-frame clones, not every one. Of some 190,000 clones listed, approximately 86% are singletons. The germline CDR1 and CDR2 sequences are SNHLY and FYNNEI. This CDR3 comprises 13 residues. J gave up 1 base and V 6 bases, and 1 base lay outside the gene matches. The sample taken for sequencing was PBMCs. The chain joins TRBV2 to TRBJ2-7; 9 nucleotides agree with TRBD1. This clonotype was obtained from a man aged 25-45 years in good health and CMV-seropositive. CDR3 nucleotide sequence: TGTGCCAGCAGGACAGGGGGTTCCTACGAGCAGTACTTC. Translating gives CASRTGGSYEQYF. The variable domain in full, with the rest retrieved from reference TRBV2 and TRBJ2-7, is EPEVTQTPSHQVTQMGQEVILRCVPISNHLYFYWYRQILGQKVEFLVSFYNNEISEKSEIFDDQFSVERPDGSNFTLKIRSTKLEDSAMYFCASRTGGSYEQYFGPGTRLTVT.